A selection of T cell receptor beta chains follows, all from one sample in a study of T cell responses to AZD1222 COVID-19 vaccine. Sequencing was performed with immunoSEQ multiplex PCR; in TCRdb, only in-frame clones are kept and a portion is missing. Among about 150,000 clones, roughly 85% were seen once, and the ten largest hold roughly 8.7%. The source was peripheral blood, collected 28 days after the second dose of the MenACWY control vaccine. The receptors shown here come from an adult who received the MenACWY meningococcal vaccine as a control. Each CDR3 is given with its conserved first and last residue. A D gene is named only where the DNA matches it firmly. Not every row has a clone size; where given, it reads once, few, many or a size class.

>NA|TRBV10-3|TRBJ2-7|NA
TGTGCCATCAGTGAGTCTCGGGGTGAGCAGTACTTC
CAISESRGEQYF
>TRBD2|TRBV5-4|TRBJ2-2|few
TGTGCCAGCAGCTTGTCAGCGGGAGGGTTCTACACCGGGGAGCTGTTTTTT
CASSLSAGGFYTGELFF
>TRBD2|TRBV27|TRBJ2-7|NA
TGTGCCAGCGGCCCAGGGACTACTCCCTACGAGCAGTACTTC
CASGPGTTPYEQYF
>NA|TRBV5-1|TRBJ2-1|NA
TGCGCCAGCAGCTTGTCTCAGGGTGGGATCGATGAGCAGTTCTTC
CASSLSQGGIDEQFF
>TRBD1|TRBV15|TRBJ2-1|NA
TGTGCCACCAGCAGTACACCGGACAGGCGTGAGGATGAGCAGTTCTTC
CATSSTPDRREDEQFF
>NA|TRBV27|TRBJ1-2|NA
TGTGCCAGCAGTCCACCCTCAGGCCCAGCTAACTATGGCTACACCTTC
CASSPPSGPANYGYTF
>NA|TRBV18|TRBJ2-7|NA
TGTGCCAGCTCACCCGAACAGGGGGAGGGTTACTTC
CASSPEQGEGYF
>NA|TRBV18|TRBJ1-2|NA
TGTGCCAGCTCACCCCAAAGGAGGGTCCCAAACTATGGCTACACCTTC
CASSPQRRVPNYGYTF
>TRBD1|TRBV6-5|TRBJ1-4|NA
TGTGCCAGCAGCCAAACCGGGACAGGGGCCGAAAAACTGTTTTTT
CASSQTGTGAEKLFF
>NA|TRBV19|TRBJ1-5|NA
TGTGCCAGTAGTACCGTAATAGATCAGCCCCAGCATTTT
CASSTVIDQPQHF
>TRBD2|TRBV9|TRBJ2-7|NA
TGTGCCAGCAGCGCGGGACTAGCGGGTCGCGAGCAGTACTTC
CASSAGLAGREQYF
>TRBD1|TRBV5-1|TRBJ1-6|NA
TGCGCCAGCAGCTGGGGGACAGCTAATTCACCCCTCCACTTT
CASSWGTANSPLHF
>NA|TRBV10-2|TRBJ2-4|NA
TGCGCCAGCAGTGATATGACAGGAGGGTCGGGCATTCAGTACTTC
CASSDMTGGSGIQYF
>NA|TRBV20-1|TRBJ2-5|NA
TGCAGTGCTACCTTAGAGACCCAGTACTTC
CSATLETQYF
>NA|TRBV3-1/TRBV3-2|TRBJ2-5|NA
TGTGCCAGCAGCCAAGTCCAAGAGACCCAGTACTTC
CASSQVQETQYF
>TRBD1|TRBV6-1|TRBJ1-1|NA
TGTGCCAGCAGTGAACTACAGGGGATGAACACTGAAGCTTTCTTT
CASSELQGMNTEAFF
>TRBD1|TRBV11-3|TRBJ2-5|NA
TGTGCCAGCAGCTACGACCTGGGGACAGGGGGCCCACCGCAAGAGACCCAGTACTTC
CASSYDLGTGGPPQETQYF
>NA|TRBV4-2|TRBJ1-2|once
TGTGCCAGCAGCCAAGTAGAGAGAGAGGACTATGGCTACACCTTC
CASSQVEREDYGYTF
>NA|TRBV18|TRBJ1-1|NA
TGTGCCAGCGCGCGGCCCCGGGGAGTCACTGAAGCTTTCTTT
CASARPRGVTEAFF
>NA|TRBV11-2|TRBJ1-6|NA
TGTGCCAGCAGCTTGGTGACCCCGGGGTGGAATTCACCCCTCCACTTT
CASSLVTPGWNSPLHF
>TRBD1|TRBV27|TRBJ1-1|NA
TGTGCCAGCAGTTTAGGTCCCGGACAGGGGGTAGTGGAAGCTTTCTTT
CASSLGPGQGVVEAFF
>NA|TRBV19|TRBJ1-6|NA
TGTGCCAGTAGTAACCCAGTGGGGGGGGTATTTAATTCACCCCTCCACTTT
CASSNPVGGVFNSPLHF
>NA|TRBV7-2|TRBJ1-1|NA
TGTGCCATCGGGGACGCGCGGGCTTTCTTT
CAIGDARAFF
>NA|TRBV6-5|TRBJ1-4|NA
TGTGCCAGCAGTCCGACGGAGGGAGGTCATGAAAAACTGTTTTTT
CASSPTEGGHEKLFF
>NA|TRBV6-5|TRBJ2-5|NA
TGTGCCAGCAGTTACTACCGGACCGGGGGGACCCAGTACTTC
CASSYYRTGGTQYF
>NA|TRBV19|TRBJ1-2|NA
TGTGCCAGTAGTAACCCAGGGAGGTTGTTCGGCTACACCTTC
CASSNPGRLFGYTF
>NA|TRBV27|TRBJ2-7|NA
TGTGCCAGCAGTTTAGGGGGCAGGGGCTACGAGCAGTACTTC
CASSLGGRGYEQYF
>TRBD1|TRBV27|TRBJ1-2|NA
TGTGCCAGCAGTCTAAATCAGGGGGCGCTTGGCTACACCTTC
CASSLNQGALGYTF
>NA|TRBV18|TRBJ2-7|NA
TGTGCCAGCTCACCGATGCAGCGCTACGAGCAGTACTTC
CASSPMQRYEQYF
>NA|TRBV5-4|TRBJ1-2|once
TGTGCCAGCAGCCTGGGGGACGGCTATGGCTACACCTTC
CASSLGDGYGYTF
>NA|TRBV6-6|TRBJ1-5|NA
TGTGCCAGCGCCCTAACGGGGGGCAATCAGCCCCAGCATTTT
CASALTGGNQPQHF
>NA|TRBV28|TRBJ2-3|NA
TGTGCCAGCACCCTATACCGAGACTTCACAGATACGCAGTATTTT
CASTLYRDFTDTQYF
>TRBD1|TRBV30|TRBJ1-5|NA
TGTGCCTGGAGTACAGGGGGGGCTCAGCCCCAGCATTTT
CAWSTGGAQPQHF
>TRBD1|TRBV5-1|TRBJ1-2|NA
TGCGCCAGCAGCGTGACAGGGTGGGGCTACACCTTC
CASSVTGWGYTF
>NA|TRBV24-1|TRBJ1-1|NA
TGTGCCACTAGGGACCACCTGGGGAACACTGAAGCTTTCTTT
CATRDHLGNTEAFF
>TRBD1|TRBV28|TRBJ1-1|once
TGTGCCAGCAGTGATCCCCCGGGACAGAGAAAAGCTTTCTTT
CASSDPPGQRKAFF
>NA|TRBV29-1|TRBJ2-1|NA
TGCAGCGTTCAAACCTACAATGAGCAGTTCTTC
CSVQTYNEQFF
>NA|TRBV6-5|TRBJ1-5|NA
TGTGCCAGCAGTAGGCAGGGTGGCAATCAGCCCCAGCATTTT
CASSRQGGNQPQHF
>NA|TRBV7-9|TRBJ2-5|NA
TGTGCCAGCAGCTTAGTGGCCGGGGGAGGAGAGACCCAGTACTTC
CASSLVAGGGETQYF
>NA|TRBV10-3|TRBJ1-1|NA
TGTGCCACCTACCCCAGGGTGTCGGACACTGAAGCTTTCTTT
CATYPRVSDTEAFF
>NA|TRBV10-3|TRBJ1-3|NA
TGTGCCATCAGTGAGGGACAGATCTCTGGAAACACCATATATTTT
CAISEGQISGNTIYF
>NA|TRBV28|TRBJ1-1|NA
TGTGCCAGCAGTCCCCGCCTGTTCTTGACCACAGCTGAAGCTTTCTTT
CASSPRLFLTTAEAFF
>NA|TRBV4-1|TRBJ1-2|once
TGCGCCAGCAGCCAAACGGACAACTACTATGGCTACACCTTC
CASSQTDNYYGYTF
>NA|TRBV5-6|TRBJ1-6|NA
TGTGCCAGCAGCTTTGGGAAATCCTATAATTCACCCCTCCACTTT
CASSFGKSYNSPLHF